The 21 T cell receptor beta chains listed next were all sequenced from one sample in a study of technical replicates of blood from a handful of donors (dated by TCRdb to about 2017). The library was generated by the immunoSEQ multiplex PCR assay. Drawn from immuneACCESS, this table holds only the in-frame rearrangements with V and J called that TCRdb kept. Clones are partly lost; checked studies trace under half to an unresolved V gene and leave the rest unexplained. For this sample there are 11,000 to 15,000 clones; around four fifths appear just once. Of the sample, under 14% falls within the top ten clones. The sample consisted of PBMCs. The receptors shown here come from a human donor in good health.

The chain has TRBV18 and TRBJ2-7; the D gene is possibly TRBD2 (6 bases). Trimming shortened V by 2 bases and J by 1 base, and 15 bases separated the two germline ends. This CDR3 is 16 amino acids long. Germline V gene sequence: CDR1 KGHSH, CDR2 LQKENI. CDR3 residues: CASSPVEPGTSYEQYF. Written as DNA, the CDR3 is TGTGCCAGCTCACCAGTAGAGCCAGGGACTTCCTACGAGCAGTACTTC.

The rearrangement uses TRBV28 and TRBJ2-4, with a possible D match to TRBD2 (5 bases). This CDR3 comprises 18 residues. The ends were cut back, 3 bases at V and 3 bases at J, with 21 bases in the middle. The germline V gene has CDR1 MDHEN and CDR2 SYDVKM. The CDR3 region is CASSFVAGRLRCKNIQYF. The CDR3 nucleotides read TGTGCCAGCAGTTTTGTAGCTGGGAGACTTCGATGCAAAAACATTCAGTACTTC. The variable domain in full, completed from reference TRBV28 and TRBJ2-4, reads DVKVTQSSRYLVKRTGEKVFLECVQDMDHENMFWYRQDPGLGLRLIYFSYDVKMKEKGDIPEGYSVSREKKERFSLILESASTNQTSMYLCASSFVAGRLRCKNIQYFGAGTRLSVL.

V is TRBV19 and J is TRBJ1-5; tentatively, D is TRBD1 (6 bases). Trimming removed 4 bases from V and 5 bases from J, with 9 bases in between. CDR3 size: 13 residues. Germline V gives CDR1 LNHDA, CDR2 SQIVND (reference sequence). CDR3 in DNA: TGTGCCAGTAGTAGCACAGGGTATCAGCCCCAGCATTTT. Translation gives CASSSTGYQPQHF.

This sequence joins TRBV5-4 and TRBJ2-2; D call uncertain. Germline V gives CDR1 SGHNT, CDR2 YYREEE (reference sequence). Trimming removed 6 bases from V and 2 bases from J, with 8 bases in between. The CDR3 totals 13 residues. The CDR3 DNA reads TGTGCCAGCAACAGCAAAAACACCGGGGAGCTGTTTTTT. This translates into CASNSKNTGELFF.

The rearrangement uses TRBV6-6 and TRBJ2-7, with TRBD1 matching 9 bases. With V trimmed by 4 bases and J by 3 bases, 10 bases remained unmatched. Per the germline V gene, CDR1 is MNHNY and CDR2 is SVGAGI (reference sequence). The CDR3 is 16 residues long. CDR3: CASSSAEGQGFYEQYF. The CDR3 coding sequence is TGTGCCAGCAGTTCCGCCGAGGGACAGGGTTTCTACGAGCAGTACTTC.

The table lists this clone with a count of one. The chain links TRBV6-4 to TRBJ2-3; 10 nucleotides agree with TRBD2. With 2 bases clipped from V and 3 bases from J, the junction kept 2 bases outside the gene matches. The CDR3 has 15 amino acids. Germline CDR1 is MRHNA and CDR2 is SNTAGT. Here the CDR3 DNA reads TGTGCCAGCAGTGACCAGGGACTAGCGACAGATACGCAGTATTTT. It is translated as CASSDQGLATDTQYF.

The CDR3 bases are TGTGCCAGCAGTGAGGGACAGGGGGTGGGCAATCAGCCCCAGCATTTT. As protein: CASSEGQGVGNQPQHF. V and J are TRBV6-1 and TRBJ1-5, with 11 positions matching TRBD1. CDR3 length: 16 amino acids. Germline V CDR1 and CDR2: MNHNS, SASEGT. V shed 3 bases and J 2 bases; nucleotides not matched to a gene: 3.

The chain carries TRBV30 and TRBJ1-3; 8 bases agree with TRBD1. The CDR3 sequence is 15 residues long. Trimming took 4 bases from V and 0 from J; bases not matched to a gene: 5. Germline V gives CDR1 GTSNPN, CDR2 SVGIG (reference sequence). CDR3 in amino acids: CAWTTGASSGNTIYF. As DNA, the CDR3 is TGTGCCTGGACGACAGGGGCCAGCTCTGGAAACACCATATATTTT.

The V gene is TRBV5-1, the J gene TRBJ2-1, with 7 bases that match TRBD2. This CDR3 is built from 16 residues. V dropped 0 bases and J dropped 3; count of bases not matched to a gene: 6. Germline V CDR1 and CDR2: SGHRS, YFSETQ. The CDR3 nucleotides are TGCGCCAGCAGCTTGGTGATAGCGGGTCACTACAATGAGCAGTTCTTC. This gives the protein CASSLVIAGHYNEQFF.

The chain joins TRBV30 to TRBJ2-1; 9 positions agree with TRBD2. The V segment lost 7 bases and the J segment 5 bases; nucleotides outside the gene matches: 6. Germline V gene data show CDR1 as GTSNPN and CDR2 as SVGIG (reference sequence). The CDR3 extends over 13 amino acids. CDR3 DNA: TGTGCCTATCAGACTAGCGGTAACAATGAGCAGTTCTTC. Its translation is CAYQTSGNNEQFF. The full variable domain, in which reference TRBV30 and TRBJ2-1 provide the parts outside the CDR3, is SQTIHQWPATLVQPVGSPLSLECTVEGTSNPNLYWYRQAAGRGLQLLFYSVGIGQISSEVPQNLSASRPQDRQFILSSKKLLLSDSGFYLCAYQTSGNNEQFFGPGTRLTVL.

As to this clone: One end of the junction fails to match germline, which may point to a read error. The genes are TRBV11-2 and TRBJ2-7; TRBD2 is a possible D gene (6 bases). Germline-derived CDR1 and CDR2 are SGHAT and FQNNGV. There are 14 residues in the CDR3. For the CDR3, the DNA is TGTGCCAGCAGCTTAGTGTATGGCCATGCTAGCGCCTATTTC. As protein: CASSLVYGHASAYF.

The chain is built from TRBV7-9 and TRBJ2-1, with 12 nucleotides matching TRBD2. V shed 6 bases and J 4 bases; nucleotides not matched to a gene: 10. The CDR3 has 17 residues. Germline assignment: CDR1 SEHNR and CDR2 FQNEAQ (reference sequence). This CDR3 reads CASSPRTSGIIYNEQFF. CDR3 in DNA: TGTGCCAGCAGTCCCCGGACTAGCGGGATCATATACAATGAGCAGTTCTTC.

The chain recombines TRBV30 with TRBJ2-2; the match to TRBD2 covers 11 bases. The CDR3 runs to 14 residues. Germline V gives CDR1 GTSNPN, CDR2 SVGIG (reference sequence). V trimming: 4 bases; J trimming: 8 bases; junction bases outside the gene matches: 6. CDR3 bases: TGTGCCTGGACCTCCGGGACTAGCGGTGGGGAGCTGTTTTTT. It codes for CAWTSGTSGGELFF.

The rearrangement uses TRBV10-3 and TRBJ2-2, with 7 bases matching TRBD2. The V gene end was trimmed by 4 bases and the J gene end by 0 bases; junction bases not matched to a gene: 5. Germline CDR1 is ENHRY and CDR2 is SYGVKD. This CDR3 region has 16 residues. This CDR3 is CAISVISGANTGELFF. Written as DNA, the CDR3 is TGTGCCATCAGTGTTATCAGCGGGGCGAACACCGGGGAGCTGTTTTTT.

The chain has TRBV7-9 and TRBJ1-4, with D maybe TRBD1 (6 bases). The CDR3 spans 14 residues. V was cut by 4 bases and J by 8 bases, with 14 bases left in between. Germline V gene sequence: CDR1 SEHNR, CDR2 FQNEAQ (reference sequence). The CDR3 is CASSSTGGVEKLFF. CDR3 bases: TGTGCCAGCAGCTCAACGGGGGGCGTCGAAAAACTGTTTTTT.

CDR3 coding DNA: TGTGCCAGCAGCTTACAGGGGGCAACCGGGGAGCTGTTTTTT. Protein product: CASSLQGATGELFF. The J gene is TRBJ2-2, the V gene TRBV7-3; TRBD1 matches at 8 bases. V was pared by 2 bases and J by 5 bases, with 1 base of the junction left unmatched. This CDR3 is built from 14 residues. Germline values: CDR1 SGHTA, CDR2 FQGTGA.

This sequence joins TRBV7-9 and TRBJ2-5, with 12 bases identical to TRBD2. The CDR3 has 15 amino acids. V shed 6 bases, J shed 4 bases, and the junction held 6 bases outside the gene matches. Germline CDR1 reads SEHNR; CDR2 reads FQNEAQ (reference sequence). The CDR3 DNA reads TGTGCCAGCAGAGTGACTAGCGGGAGCCTAGAGACCCAGTACTTC. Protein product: CASRVTSGSLETQYF.

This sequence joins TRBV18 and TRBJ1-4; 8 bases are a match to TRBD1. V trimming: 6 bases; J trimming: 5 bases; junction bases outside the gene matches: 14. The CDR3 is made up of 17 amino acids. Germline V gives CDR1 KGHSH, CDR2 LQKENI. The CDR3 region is CASSNQGWTGTNEKLFF. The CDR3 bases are TGTGCCAGCTCCAACCAAGGGTGGACAGGGACAAATGAAAAACTGTTTTTT.

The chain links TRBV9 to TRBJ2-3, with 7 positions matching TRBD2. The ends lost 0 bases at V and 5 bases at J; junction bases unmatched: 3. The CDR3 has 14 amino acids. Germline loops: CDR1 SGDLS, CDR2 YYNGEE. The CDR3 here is CASSVGTSLDTQYF. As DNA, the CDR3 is TGTGCCAGCAGCGTAGGGACTAGTCTAGATACGCAGTATTTT.

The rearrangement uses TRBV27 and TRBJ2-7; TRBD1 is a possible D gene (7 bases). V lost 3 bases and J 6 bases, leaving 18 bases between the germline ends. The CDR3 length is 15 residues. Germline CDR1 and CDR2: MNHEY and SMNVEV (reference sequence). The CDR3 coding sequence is TGTGCCAGCAGTTTCTATTCCAGGGGGGACCCCGAGCAGTACTTC. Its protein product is CASSFYSRGDPEQYF.

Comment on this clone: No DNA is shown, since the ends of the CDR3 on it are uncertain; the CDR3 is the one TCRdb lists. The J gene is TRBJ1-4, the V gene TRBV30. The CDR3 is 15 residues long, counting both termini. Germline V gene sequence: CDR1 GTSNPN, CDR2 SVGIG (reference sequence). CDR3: CAWSTSVRGNEKLFF.